These T cell receptor beta chains were read from a single sample in a study of cytomegalovirus exposure and HLA in healthy donors. Method: immunoSEQ multiplex PCR; TCRdb's copy keeps in-frame clones and lacks some. This repertoire shows 150,000 to 200,000 clones, roughly 84% found once; its top ten account for roughly 7%. The sequenced sample consisted of PBMCs. The receptors were gathered from a man aged 18-30 years in good health and CMV-seropositive. The CDR3 runs from the conserved cysteine through the conserved F or W. The D gene is left open where the match is weak. Not every row has a clone size; where given, it reads once, few, many or a size class.

j_call clone_size d_call v_call cdr3_aa cdr3_nt
TRBJ1-1 once TRBD1 TRBV28 CASSLRHRGSNTEAFF TGTGCCAGCAGTCTCCGACACAGGGGTTCGAACACTGAAGCTTTCTTT
TRBJ2-3 - TRBD1 TRBV5-1 CASSPAGQGIGDTQYF TGCGCCAGCAGCCCGGCGGGACAGGGCATAGGAGATACGCAGTATTTT
TRBJ2-5 - - TRBV4-2 CASSQESGAQETQYF TGTGCCAGCAGCCAAGAATCTGGGGCCCAAGAGACCCAGTACTTC
TRBJ2-1 once TRBD2 TRBV7-8 CASRTGSSGSSYNEQFF TGTGCCAGCAGAACGGGGTCTAGCGGGAGCTCCTACAATGAGCAGTTCTTC
TRBJ2-3 - TRBD2 TRBV19 CASSIVGAGEADTQYF TGTGCCAGTAGTATAGTAGGAGCGGGAGAAGCAGATACGCAGTATTTT
TRBJ1-3 - - TRBV27 CASTTGAGNTIYF TGTGCCAGCACCACCGGGGCTGGAAACACCATATATTTT
TRBJ2-7 few - TRBV5-1 CASSRTPSYEQYF TGCGCCAGCAGCCGCACTCCTTCCTACGAGCAGTACTTC
TRBJ2-1 - - TRBV29-1 CSADEGRSYNEQFF TGCAGCGCCGATGAGGGCCGCTCCTACAATGAGCAGTTCTTC
TRBJ2-3 - - TRBV11-2 CASSSLGAGRGDTQYF TGTGCCAGCAGCTCGCTGGGGGCGGGGAGGGGAGATACGCAGTATTTT
TRBJ2-7 many TRBD1 TRBV30 CAWMGQGFNEQYF TGTGCCTGGATGGGACAGGGGTTTAACGAGCAGTACTTC
TRBJ1-1 once - TRBV28 CASSFSGSPLNTEAFF TGTGCCAGCAGTTTCTCAGGGTCTCCTCTGAACACTGAAGCTTTCTTT
TRBJ1-4 - - TRBV19 CASTAQGSTNEKLFF TGTGCCAGTACCGCCCAGGGTTCGACTAATGAAAAACTGTTTTTT
TRBJ1-4 - - TRBV7-2 CASSLYTQGTTNEKLFF TGTGCCAGCAGCTTATATACCCAGGGGACAACTAATGAAAAACTGTTTTTT
TRBJ2-3 - - TRBV19 CASGPNTQYF TGTGCCAGTGGGCCCAATACGCAGTATTTT
TRBJ2-2 - - TRBV7-9 CASSPHRVGTGELFF TGTGCCAGCAGCCCCCACAGGGTTGGGACCGGGGAGCTGTTTTTT
TRBJ2-3 - - TRBV5-6 CASRSGVDTQYF TGTGCCAGCAGATCAGGGGTAGATACGCAGTATTTT
TRBJ2-5 once TRBD2 TRBV9 CASSVETWEGTQYF TGTGCCAGCAGCGTAGAGACATGGGAGGGGACCCAGTACTTC
TRBJ2-7 - TRBD2 TRBV7-2 CASNRLAGPYEQYF TGTGCCAGCAATAGGCTAGCGGGCCCCTACGAGCAGTACTTC
TRBJ1-1 few TRBD1 TRBV7-3 CASSPDRVTEAFF TGTGCCAGCAGCCCGGACAGGGTCACTGAAGCTTTCTTT
TRBJ2-1 - TRBD2 TRBV4-2 CASSPSGSSYNEQFF TGTGCCAGCAGCCCTAGCGGGAGCTCCTACAATGAGCAGTTCTTC
TRBJ2-2 - TRBD2 TRBV6-7 CASSYSTTSGRGDGELFF TGTGCCAGCAGTTACTCGACTACTAGCGGGAGAGGTGACGGGGAGCTGTTTTTT
TRBJ2-1 - - TRBV10-3 CAISLIRDEQFF TGTGCCATCAGTCTGATACGGGATGAGCAGTTCTTC
TRBJ1-1 - TRBD1 TRBV5-1 CASSFPTGTGTTEAFF TGCGCCAGCAGCTTTCCAACCGGGACAGGGACCACTGAAGCTTTCTTT
TRBJ2-2 - - TRBV9 CASSVTLLTGELFF TGTGCCAGCAGCGTAACTCTCTTGACCGGGGAGCTGTTTTTT
TRBJ1-1 - TRBD1 TRBV6-5 CASRRQGRNTEAFF TGTGCCAGCAGGAGACAGGGAAGGAACACTGAAGCTTTCTTT
TRBJ2-3 - TRBD2 TRBV5-1 CASSLELAARDTQYF TGCGCCAGCAGCTTGGAACTAGCGGCGCGTGATACGCAGTATTTT
TRBJ2-3 - - TRBV6-1 CASSELRLQTSTDTQYF TGTGCCAGCAGTGAATTGAGACTACAAACTAGCACAGATACGCAGTATTTT
TRBJ2-7 once - TRBV7-2 CASSLAAEDYEQYF TGTGCCAGCAGCTTAGCGGCAGAAGACTACGAGCAGTACTTC
TRBJ2-3 - TRBD2 TRBV27 CASPILLPGLAEQKQDTQYF TGTGCCAGCCCAATTCTCCTGCCGGGACTAGCGGAGCAAAAACAAGATACGCAGTATTTT
TRBJ1-3 - TRBD1 TRBV25-1 CASSGRDRGSGNTIYF TGTGCCAGCAGTGGAAGGGACAGGGGCTCTGGAAACACCATATATTTT
TRBJ2-5 - - TRBV5-6 CASSLGTGAETQYF TGTGCCAGCAGCTTGGGAACGGGAGCAGAGACCCAGTACTTC
TRBJ2-7 - - TRBV6-6 CASRDRDYEQYF TGTGCCAGCAGGGACAGAGACTACGAGCAGTACTTC
TRBJ2-2 - - TRBV25-1 CASSPGYTGELFF TGTGCCAGCAGTCCCGGGTACACCGGGGAGCTGTTTTTT
TRBJ1-1 - - TRBV27 CASSLRPGQYMTNTEAFF TGTGCCAGCAGTTTAAGACCGGGACAATACATGACGAACACTGAAGCTTTCTTT
TRBJ1-4 - - TRBV27 CASRPGSLSSNEKLFF TGTGCCAGCAGACCGGGATCCCTCTCGTCTAATGAAAAACTGTTTTTT
TRBJ1-1 - - TRBV6-5 CASSLGRGLNTEAFF TGTGCCAGCTCCCTGGGGAGAGGGTTGAACACTGAAGCTTTCTTT
TRBJ2-3 - - TRBV4-1 CASSQTLTDTQYF TGCGCCAGCAGCCAAACTCTCACAGATACGCAGTATTTT
TRBJ1-2 - TRBD1 TRBV28 CASRPGQGMAYGYTF TGTGCCAGCAGACCCGGACAGGGTATGGCCTATGGCTACACCTTC
TRBJ2-3 - - TRBV27 CASAGGTDLTDTQYF TGTGCCAGCGCTGGAGGGACGGACCTCACAGATACGCAGTATTTT
TRBJ2-2 - - TRBV6-4 CASSEVPAGGELFF TGTGCCAGCAGTGAGGTCCCAGCGGGCGGGGAGCTGTTTTTT
TRBJ2-5 - TRBD2 TRBV13 CASKTSGNQETQYF TGTGCCAGCAAAACTAGCGGGAACCAAGAGACCCAGTACTTC
TRBJ2-2 once - TRBV11-3 CASSLDPRSGELFF TGTGCCAGCAGCTTAGACCCCCGGTCCGGGGAGCTGTTTTTT
TRBJ2-2 - - TRBV9 CASSVDPPGGGELFF TGTGCCAGCAGCGTAGACCCGCCCGGGGGCGGGGAGCTGTTTTTT
TRBJ2-1 - - TRBV12-5 CASGPHREGEINEQFF TGTGCTAGTGGCCCCCATCGAGAGGGGGAGATTAATGAGCAGTTCTTC
TRBJ2-2 - - TRBV7-2 CASSSRGLLNGELFF TGTGCCAGCAGCTCTCGGGGACTGCTGAACGGGGAGCTGTTTTTT
TRBJ2-3 - - TRBV4-3 CASSQEARGGGTDTQYF TGCGCCAGCAGCCAAGAGGCTCGCGGCGGAGGCACAGATACGCAGTATTTT
TRBJ1-2 - - TRBV5-4 CASSPIGQSYGYTF TGTGCCAGCAGCCCCATAGGACAGTCCTATGGCTACACCTTC
TRBJ2-3 once - TRBV30 CAWSVRVAGTDTQYF TGTGCCTGGAGTGTACGGGTAGCTGGCACAGATACGCAGTATTTT